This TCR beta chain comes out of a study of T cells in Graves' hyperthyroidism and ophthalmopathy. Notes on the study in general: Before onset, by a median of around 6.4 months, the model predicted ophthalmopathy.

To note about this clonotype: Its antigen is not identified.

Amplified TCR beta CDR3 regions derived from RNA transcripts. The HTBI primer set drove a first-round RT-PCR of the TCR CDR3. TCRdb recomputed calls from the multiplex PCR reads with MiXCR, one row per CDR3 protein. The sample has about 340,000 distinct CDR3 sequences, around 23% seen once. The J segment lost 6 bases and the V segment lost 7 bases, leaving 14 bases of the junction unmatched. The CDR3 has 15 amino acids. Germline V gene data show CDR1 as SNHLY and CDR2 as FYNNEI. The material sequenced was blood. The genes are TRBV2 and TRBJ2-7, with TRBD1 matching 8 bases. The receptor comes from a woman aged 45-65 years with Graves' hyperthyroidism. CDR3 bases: TGTGCCAGCACAGACAGCGACAGGGGACTTGCCGAGCAGTACTTC. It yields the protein CASTDSDRGLAEQYF. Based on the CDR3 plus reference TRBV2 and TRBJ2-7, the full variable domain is EPEVTQTPSHQVTQMGQEVILRCVPISNHLYFYWYRQILGQKVEFLVSFYNNEISEKSEIFDDQFSVERPDGSNFTLKIRSTKLEDSAMYFCASTDSDRGLAEQYFGPGTRLTVT.